Presented here are 21 T cell receptor beta chains from one specimen sequenced in a study of Graves' ophthalmopathy and Graves' hyperthyroidism. Amplification targeted the TCR beta CDR3 regions, with RNA transcripts as the source material. The authors performed first-round RT-PCR with HTBI primers and then a second-round multiplex PCR. TCRdb used MiXCR to reprocess the multiplex PCR reads, holding one entry per CDR3 protein. The data show about 170,000 distinct CDR3 sequences, over 35% seen once. Sequencing input: peripheral blood. Source of these receptors: a woman aged 40 to 50 with Graves' ophthalmopathy.

This clonotype showed up just once. The rearrangement joins TRBV7-2 to TRBJ1-1; D is uncertain. Germline lookup yields CDR1 SGHTA and CDR2 FQGNSA. Trimming shortened V by 5 bases and J by 8 bases, and 9 bases separated the two germline ends. CDR3 length equals 11 residues. The CDR3 sequence: CASSPRFEAFF. CDR3 coding DNA: TGTGCCAGCAGCCCCAGATTCGAAGCTTTCTTT.

This clonotype was detected ten times or more. The V call is TRBV3-1, the J call TRBJ1-1; TRBD1 agrees at 7 bases. The CDR3 is 15 residues long. V shed 1 base, J shed 7 bases, and the junction held 9 bases outside the gene matches. Germline V lookup: CDR1 LGHDT, CDR2 YNNKEL (reference sequence). In DNA, the CDR3 is TGTGCCAGCAGCCAAGGTCCCTTGGGACAGAATGAAGCTTTCTTT. This encodes CASSQGPLGQNEAFF.

This clonotype has at least ten counts. A much larger clone lies one base from this, so it may be a read error. Lacking the conserved final phenylalanine or tryptophan, this CDR3 likely reflects a read error. The chain uses TRBV7-8 and TRBJ1-1; D unresolved. Between the trimmed V and J ends, which lost 5 bases and 2 bases, there was a span of 12 bases. Germline-derived CDR1 and CDR2 are SGHVS and FQNEAQ. This CDR3 is 14 amino acids long. The CDR3 DNA follows: TGTGCCAGCAGCCACCGACTCCTAAACACTGAAGCTTTCCTT. Encoded protein: CASSHRLLNTEAFL.

The sample holds many counts of this clonotype. The rearrangement joins TRBV28 to TRBJ2-5; possible D gene TRBD1, 6 bases. Germline CDR1 and CDR2: MDHEN and SYDVKM. The CDR3 totals 14 residues. V was shortened by 4 bases and J by 5 bases, with 14 bases between the two germline ends. The CDR3, as DNA: TGTGCCAGCAGTTGGTCCCAGGGGTCGGAGACCCAGTACTTC. It yields the protein CASSWSQGSETQYF.

This clonotype has ten or more counts. The chain has TRBV5-1 and TRBJ2-5, with D tentatively TRBD1 (5 bases). Germline CDR1 reads SGHRS; CDR2 reads YFSETQ. Between the trimmed V and J ends, which lost 4 bases and 4 bases, there was a span of 11 bases. The CDR3 sequence is 13 residues long. CDR3 region: CASSQAQGETQYF. In DNA, the CDR3 is TGCGCCAGCAGCCAGGCGCAGGGAGAGACCCAGTACTTC.

The chain has TRBV7-2 and TRBJ2-7; D not resolved. Germline CDR1 is SGHTA and CDR2 is FQGNSA. The CDR3 loop spans 13 amino acids. The germline V and J ends were trimmed by 1 base and 7 bases, with 11 bases remaining between them. The CDR3 DNA reads TGTGCCAGCAGCTTAGTTAGGTGGGAAGAGCAGTACTTC. This encodes CASSLVRWEEQYF.

This clonotype was seen only a few times. The chain uses TRBV28 and TRBJ1-5; D possibly corresponds to TRBD1 (6 bases). Germline CDR1 is MDHEN and CDR2 is SYDVKM. Deletions cut 4 bases from V and 2 bases from J, with 12 bases between. This CDR3 contains 15 residues. The DNA of the CDR3 is TGTGCCAGCAGTTCTAACAGGGAGGGCAATCAGCCCCAGCATTTT. This translates into CASSSNREGNQPQHF.

The chain employs TRBV6-5 and TRBJ1-3, with 8 bases that match TRBD1. The CDR3 contains 16 residues. CDR1 MNHEY and CDR2 SVGAGI come from the germline V gene. J gave up 2 bases and V 2 bases, and 5 bases lay outside the gene matches. CDR3: CASSYSQGAAGNTIYF. The CDR3, as DNA: TGTGCCAGCAGTTACAGCCAGGGGGCAGCTGGAAACACCATATATTTT.

For the CDR3, the DNA is TGCAGCGTTGGGGACAGCAAAGAGACCCAGTACTTC. It translates to CSVGDSKETQYF. V gene TRBV29-1 combines with J gene TRBJ2-5; 7 bases line up with TRBD1. CDR1 and CDR2 from the germline V gene are SQVTM and ANQGSEA. Trimming cost V 4 bases and J 3 bases; bases outside gene matches: 2. This CDR3 is built from 12 residues.

This clonotype came up many times. The V call is TRBV7-9, the J call TRBJ1-6; TRBD1 agrees at 8 bases. This CDR3 has 16 residues. V was clipped by 4 bases and J by 10 bases; unmatched bases: 12. Looked up from germline, CDR1 is SEHNR and CDR2 is FQNEAQ (reference sequence). Here the CDR3 DNA reads TGTGCCAGCAGCTCCCATCCCGCAGGGGGCTGGTCACCCCTCCACTTT. Residues: CASSSHPAGGWSPLHF.

This clonotype was picked up many times. V usage is TRBV6-1 and J usage is TRBJ1-1; no firm D call. Germline assignment: CDR1 MNHNS and CDR2 SASEGT. The CDR3 is made up of 11 amino acids. V gave up 2 bases and J gave up 10 bases, with 8 bases separating them. The CDR3, as DNA: TGTGCCAGCAGTGAAATGTGGGGAGCTTTCTTT. Translated: CASSEMWGAFF.

This clonotype appeared many times. V and J are TRBV15 and TRBJ1-1, with D possibly TRBD1 on 5 matching bases. Germline CDR1 and CDR2: LNHNV and YYDKDF (reference sequence). Trimming took 6 bases from V and 6 from J, leaving 14 bases between them. The CDR3 spans 13 residues. This CDR3 is CATRDGGRSEAFF. DNA of the CDR3: TGTGCCACCAGAGATGGGGGTCGTTCTGAAGCTTTCTTT.

This clonotype was seen at least ten times. J is TRBJ2-7 and V is TRBV6-5; 8 nucleotides align to TRBD2. Looked up from germline, CDR1 is MNHEY and CDR2 is SVGAGI. The V gene end was trimmed by 0 bases and the J gene end by 5 bases; junction bases not matched to a gene: 3. This CDR3 has 14 amino acids. In nucleotides, the CDR3 is TGTGCCAGCAGTTACTCCGGACTAGCCCACGAGCAGTACTTC. Its translation: CASSYSGLAHEQYF.

This clonotype has ten or more counts. This chain connects TRBV6-5 to TRBJ2-7; D possibly matches TRBD1 or TRBD2 (5 bases each). Germline V gene lookup returns CDR1 MNHEY and CDR2 SVGAGI. This CDR3 is built from 13 residues. V lost 2 bases to trimming and J lost 3 bases, with 8 bases between them. This chain's CDR3 is CASSYTGGYEQYF. As DNA, the CDR3 is TGTGCCAGCAGTTACACTGGGGGCTACGAGCAGTACTTC.

The J gene is TRBJ2-2, the V gene TRBV28; no clear D. V was clipped by 11 bases and J by 1 base, with 8 bases between them. Germline CDR1 reads MDHEN; CDR2 reads SYDVKM. This CDR3 comprises 12 residues. CDR3 loop: CAGRRNTGELFF. As DNA, the CDR3 is TGTGCCGGTCGCCGGAACACCGGGGAGCTGTTTTTT.

This clonotype was counted at least ten times. The V gene is TRBV12-3 or TRBV12-4, the J gene TRBJ1-1, with TRBD1 as a possible D gene (6 bases). Trimming took off 6 bases at V and 4 bases at J, with 15 bases between the two ends. The CDR3 has 14 residues. The CDR3 loop is CASRPGTPITEAFF. The DNA for the CDR3 is TGTGCCAGCAGACCCGGGACACCTATCACTGAAGCTTTCTTT.

V gene TRBV6-1 combines with J gene TRBJ2-5; D is ambiguous. CDR1 is MNHNS, CDR2 SASEGT, per germline. There are 11 residues in the CDR3. Trimming removed 8 bases at V and 5 bases at J, with 9 bases between. CDR3 sequence: CASAQPETQYF. In nucleotides, the CDR3 is TGTGCCAGCGCCCAGCCGGAGACCCAGTACTTC.

This clonotype was seen only once. V usage is TRBV15 and J usage is TRBJ1-1; tentatively, D is TRBD1 (6 bases). CDR1 LNHNV and CDR2 YYDKDF come from the germline V gene (reference sequence). This CDR3 region has 14 residues. Trimming pared 0 bases from V and 1 base from J, leaving 6 bases between. DNA of the CDR3: TGTGCCACCAGCAGAGAGGACAGGAACACTGAAGCTTTCTTT. Residues: CATSREDRNTEAFF.

The genes are TRBV6-5 and TRBJ2-5; D possibly corresponds to TRBD2 (7 bases). The CDR3 is 16 residues long. Germline lookup yields CDR1 MNHEY and CDR2 SVGAGI. V was cut by 2 bases and J by 1 base, with 14 bases left in between. This CDR3 reads CASSYGAGAPQETQYF. The CDR3 region has the DNA TGTGCCAGCAGTTACGGTGCGGGGGCCCCCCAAGAGACCCAGTACTTC.

The table lists this clonotype with a few counts. The chain combines TRBV27 with TRBJ1-1; 12 bases fit TRBD1. Germline V gives CDR1 MNHEY, CDR2 SMNVEV (reference sequence). The CDR3 loop spans 17 amino acids. V trimming: 5 bases; J trimming: 0 bases; junction bases outside the gene matches: 7. The CDR3 protein is CASSALGTGGMNTEAFF. The CDR3 nucleotides are TGTGCCAGCAGTGCTCTGGGGACAGGGGGCATGAACACTGAAGCTTTCTTT.

This clonotype was counted ten times or more. V gene TRBV7-3 combines with J gene TRBJ2-7; D gene uncertain. The CDR3 runs 11 residues. Trimming took 1 base from V and 4 from J, leaving 2 bases between them. Germline CDR1 SGHTA, CDR2 FQGTGA. The CDR3 coding sequence is TGTGCCAGCAGCTTAATGTACGAGCAGTACTTC. Protein sequence: CASSLMYEQYF.